Below are 27 T cell receptor beta chains sequenced from a single sample in a study of cytomegalovirus exposure and HLA in healthy donors. Data came from immunoSEQ multiplex PCR; TCRdb stores just in-frame clones and leaves some out. The table has 150,000 to 200,000 clones, more than 75% seen once. The sequenced material came from PBMCs. The receptors were sampled from a woman aged 18-35 years in good health and CMV-seronegative.

The rearrangement links TRBV4-1 to TRBJ1-1; D might be TRBD1 (5 bases). Germline CDR1 is MGHRA and CDR2 is YSYEKL. The V gene lost 0 bases and the J gene lost 10 bases, with 18 bases spanning the gap. The length of the CDR3 is 15 residues. The CDR3 DNA sequence: TGCGCCAGCAGCCAAGATTTCGGCAGGGTGATGGGAGCTTTCTTT. Residues: CASSQDFGRVMGAFF.

This chain joins TRBV5-6 and TRBJ2-7, with 10 nucleotides matching TRBD2. The ends lost 3 bases at V and 2 bases at J; junction bases unmatched: 5. The germline V gene has CDR1 SGHDT and CDR2 YYEEEE. CDR3 length: 15 amino acids. CDR3 loop: CASSSGLAVTYEQYF. The CDR3, as DNA: TGTGCCAGCAGCTCAGGACTAGCGGTAACCTACGAGCAGTACTTC.

The chain recombines TRBV6-6 with TRBJ2-3; the match to TRBD1 covers 8 bases. CDR1 and CDR2 (germline): MNHNY, SVGAGI (reference sequence). The CDR3 sequence is 15 residues long. Germline trimming cut 7 bases from V and 1 base from J; bases unmatched to any gene: 7. The CDR3 loop reads CASNYRGYGTDTQYF. The CDR3 DNA follows: TGTGCCAGCAACTACAGGGGGTATGGCACAGATACGCAGTATTTT.

This clone was seen a single time. The rearrangement joins TRBV9 to TRBJ2-6; D unresolved. The CDR3 contains 18 residues. V shed 0 bases and J shed 0 bases, with 13 bases lying between them. From germline, CDR1 is SGDLS and CDR2 YYNGEE. The CDR3, as DNA: TGTGCCAGCAGCGTAGCTGGGCCCCGCTCCTCTGGGGCCAACGTCCTGACTTTC. It encodes CASSVAGPRSSGANVLTF.

The CDR3 coding sequence is TGTGCCAGCAGCTCGGGACAGGAGCGTCTCACCATATATTTT. Protein: CASSSGQERLTIYF. The rearrangement uses TRBV5-4 and TRBJ1-3, with 8 nucleotides matching TRBD1. CDR1 is SGHNT, CDR2 YYREEE, per germline (reference sequence). V shed 3 bases and J 9 bases; nucleotides not matched to a gene: 8. The CDR3 totals 14 residues.

This chain uses TRBV5-1 with TRBJ2-5; 11 positions match TRBD1. After removal of 0 bases from V and 3 bases from J, the junction contained 1 base not matched to a gene. This CDR3 contains 15 residues. Germline-derived CDR1 and CDR2 are SGHRS and YFSETQ. CDR3 bases: TGCGCCAGCAGCTTGGGGACAGGGGGCGAAGAGACCCAGTACTTC. This translates into CASSLGTGGEETQYF.

The table lists this clone with a count of one. The V call is TRBV6-6, the J call TRBJ1-1; D may be TRBD1 (5 bases). The ends were cut back, 3 bases at V and 6 bases at J, with 17 bases in the middle. CDR3 length: 15 residues. From germline, CDR1 is MNHNY and CDR2 SVGAGI (reference sequence). The CDR3 DNA reads TGTGCCAGCAGTTATGGGAGGGGTAAGGAGGCTGAAGCTTTCTTT. This gives the protein CASSYGRGKEAEAFF.

This clone was seen once. This chain connects TRBV7-9 to TRBJ2-3; tentatively, D is TRBD1 (6 bases). V lost 1 base to trimming and J lost 1 base, with 12 bases between them. The CDR3 totals 16 residues. Germline assignment: CDR1 SEHNR and CDR2 FQNEAQ (reference sequence). This chain's CDR3 is CASSLVGRGGTDTQYF. The CDR3 nucleotides read TGTGCCAGCAGCTTAGTAGGCAGGGGCGGCACAGATACGCAGTATTTT. The full variable domain, with the rest looked up from reference TRBV7-9 and TRBJ2-3, is DTGVSQNPRHKITKRGQNVTFRCDPISEHNRLYWYRQTLGQGPEFLTYFQNEAQLEKSRLLSDRFSAERPKGSFSTLEIQRTEQGDSAMYLCASSLVGRGGTDTQYFGPGTRLTVL.

The chain uses TRBV5-1 and TRBJ1-1; D is ambiguous. The CDR3 extends over 13 amino acids. Trimming pared 0 bases from V and 2 bases from J, leaving 5 bases between. CDR1 is SGHRS and CDR2 is YFSETQ in the germline V gene. The CDR3 reads CASSLDSNTEAFF. The CDR3 DNA reads as TGCGCCAGCAGCTTGGACAGTAACACTGAAGCTTTCTTT.

The CDR3 nucleotides are TGTGCCAGTAGTCTCCCCCTCAGGCTAGCGGGAGGCCGGGCGAACACCGGGGAGCTGTTTTTT. Its protein product is CASSLPLRLAGGRANTGELFF. J is TRBJ2-2 and V is TRBV19; 11 nucleotides agree with TRBD2. V shed 5 bases, J shed 0 bases, and the junction held 17 bases outside the gene matches. The CDR3 totals 21 residues. Germline CDR1 reads LNHDA; CDR2 reads SQIVND (reference sequence).

The rearrangement links TRBV30 to TRBJ2-7; 7 bases align to TRBD1. The junction had 10 bases not matched to a gene; V was cut back by 0 bases and J by 8 bases. The length of the CDR3 is 14 residues. Germline values: CDR1 GTSNPN, CDR2 SVGIG (reference sequence). CDR3: CAWSVVGGVAQQYF. The CDR3 DNA sequence: TGTGCCTGGAGTGTTGTAGGGGGCGTTGCCCAGCAGTACTTC.

The table lists this clone with a count of one. V is TRBV5-1 and J is TRBJ1-3, with D hard to call. This CDR3 comprises 17 residues. The ends were cut back, 9 bases at V and 0 bases at J, with 22 bases in the middle. The germline gives CDR1 SGHRS, CDR2 YFSETQ. The CDR3 sequence: CAITLVGGSYSGNTIYF. In DNA form, the CDR3 reads TGCGCCATCACCTTAGTAGGCGGCTCCTACTCTGGAAACACCATATATTTT.

This sequence joins TRBV19 and TRBJ1-2, with 7 positions matching TRBD1. The CDR3 totals 15 residues. Germline CDR1 is LNHDA and CDR2 is SQIVND (reference sequence). Germline trimming cut 4 bases from V and 4 bases from J; bases unmatched to any gene: 9. Here the CDR3 reads CASSTGQERRYGYTF. The CDR3 bases are TGTGCCAGTAGTACAGGACAGGAGAGGCGCTATGGCTACACCTTC.

This chain uses TRBV7-9 with TRBJ2-7; 12 positions agree with TRBD2. The CDR3 runs 17 residues. J was trimmed by 6 bases and V by 4 bases; bases with no gene match: 13. Germline V gene lookup returns CDR1 SEHNR and CDR2 FQNEAQ (reference sequence). The CDR3 coding sequence is TGTGCCAGCAGCTCACCGACTAGCGGGAGAGTACAAGGCGAGCAGTACTTC. This sequence encodes CASSSPTSGRVQGEQYF. Combining the CDR3 with reference TRBV7-9 and TRBJ2-7 gives the whole variable domain DTGVSQNPRHKITKRGQNVTFRCDPISEHNRLYWYRQTLGQGPEFLTYFQNEAQLEKSRLLSDRFSAERPKGSFSTLEIQRTEQGDSAMYLCASSSPTSGRVQGEQYFGPGTRLTVT.

The chain uses TRBV25-1 and TRBJ2-6; D is unresolved. The CDR3 loop spans 16 amino acids. Trimming stripped 4 bases from V and 1 base from J, with 11 bases between. Germline V gives CDR1 MGHDK, CDR2 SYGVNS. DNA of the CDR3: TGTGCCAGCAGTGGTTTTTTTCCTTCTGGGGCCAACGTCCTGACTTTC. Residues: CASSGFFPSGANVLTF.

The CDR3 loop reads CASSPAAGNNQPQHF. In DNA, the CDR3 is TGTGCCAGCTCCCCTGCGGCAGGGAACAATCAGCCCCAGCATTTT. The J gene is TRBJ1-5, the V gene TRBV18; a weak D match, TRBD1 (5 bases). From germline, CDR1 is KGHSH and CDR2 LQKENI. CDR3 length equals 15 residues. The V end lost 6 bases, the J end lost 3 bases, and 15 bases lay between the germline ends. The full variable domain, its missing parts supplied by reference TRBV18 and TRBJ1-5, is NAGVMQNPRHLVRRRGQEARLRCSPMKGHSHVYWYRQLPEEGLKFMVYLQKENIIDESGMPKERFSAEFPKEGPSILRIQQVVRGDSAAYFCASSPAAGNNQPQHFGDGTRLSIL.

CDR3 DNA: TGTGCCACCAGAGGGCAGGGGCGTCCGTACGAGCAGTACTTC. It yields the protein CATRGQGRPYEQYF. The chain has TRBV19 and TRBJ2-7; possibly TRBD1 for D (6 bases). The germline gives CDR1 LNHDA, CDR2 SQIVND (reference sequence). Trimming took 10 bases from V and 4 from J, leaving 20 bases between them. This CDR3 contains 14 residues.

V is TRBV5-1 and J is TRBJ2-3; D might be TRBD2 (6 bases). Trimming stripped 0 bases from V and 6 bases from J, with 17 bases between. From germline, CDR1 is SGHRS and CDR2 YFSETQ. The CDR3 consists of 16 residues. CDR3 bases: TGCGCCAGCAGCTTGGGTCGGTGGGGCGGGGCGGATACGCAGTATTTT. Its protein is CASSLGRWGGADTQYF.

The gene calls are TRBV5-1 and TRBJ2-7, with D possibly TRBD1 on 5 matching bases. This CDR3 spans 15 amino acids. Germline CDR1 and CDR2: SGHRS and YFSETQ. Trimming took off 3 bases at V and 5 bases at J, with 18 bases between the two ends. This CDR3 is CASSSYGAGSHEQYF. The CDR3 region has the DNA TGCGCCAGCAGCTCATATGGTGCAGGGTCCCACGAGCAGTACTTC.

The rearrangement uses TRBV18 and TRBJ2-2; possible D gene TRBD1, 5 bases. The CDR3 sequence is 16 residues long. The germline V and J ends were trimmed by 3 bases and 6 bases, with 17 bases remaining between them. The germline V gene encodes CDR1 KGHSH and CDR2 LQKENI. This CDR3 is CASSPLDSSAPGELFF. Written as DNA, the CDR3 is TGTGCCAGCTCACCGTTAGACAGCTCCGCGCCCGGGGAGCTGTTTTTT.

The chain's CDR3 is CASRYAGTSSSGANVLTF. CDR3 DNA: TGCGCCAGCAGGTACGCCGGGACATCTAGCTCTGGGGCCAACGTCCTGACTTTC. The chain has TRBV5-1 and TRBJ2-6; TRBD1 might be the D (6 bases). CDR1 and CDR2 (germline): SGHRS, YFSETQ. The CDR3 loop spans 18 amino acids. The ends were cut back, 5 bases at V and 0 bases at J, with 18 bases in the middle.

The chain recombines TRBV19 with TRBJ2-7; 7 nucleotides align to TRBD1. CDR3 size: 13 residues. Germline trimming cut 5 bases from V and 6 bases from J; bases unmatched to any gene: 7. Germline V gene data show CDR1 as LNHDA and CDR2 as SQIVND (reference sequence). Here the CDR3 DNA reads TGTGCCAGTAGTCGAACAGGGGAACGCGAGCAGTACTTC. Amino acid sequence: CASSRTGEREQYF. The full variable domain, rest sourced from reference TRBV19 and TRBJ2-7, is DGGITQSPKYLFRKEGQNVTLSCEQNLNHDAMYWYRQDPGQGLRLIYYSQIVNDFQKGDIAEGYSVSREKKESFPLTVTSAQKNPTAFYLCASSRTGEREQYFGPGTRLTVT.

This sequence joins TRBV20-1 and TRBJ2-3, with a possible D match to TRBD1 (5 bases). Trimming pared 4 bases from V and 6 bases from J, leaving 8 bases between. This CDR3 comprises 11 residues. CDR1 and CDR2 from the germline V gene are DFQATT and SNEGSKA (reference sequence). CDR3 DNA sequence: TGCAGTGCTACCCAGGGCGATACGCAGTATTTT. This encodes CSATQGDTQYF.

The chain couples TRBV7-2 to TRBJ1-1; D not resolved. Germline V lookup: CDR1 SGHTA, CDR2 FQGNSA. The CDR3 runs to 15 residues. The V end lost 5 bases, the J end lost 3 bases, and 16 bases lay between the germline ends. The CDR3 DNA follows: TGTGCCAGCAGCCTCGACGGGGATCGGTACACTGAAGCTTTCTTT. As protein: CASSLDGDRYTEAFF.

This clone was counted between two and nine times. One end of the junction is discordant with germline, which a read error may explain. The genes are TRBV19 and TRBJ2-5; TRBD1 is a possible D gene (5 bases). This CDR3 is built from 14 residues. Germline values: CDR1 LNHDA, CDR2 SQIVND (reference sequence). As DNA, the CDR3 is TGTGCCAGTAGTATAGCAGGGAAAGGAGAGGCCCAGTACTTC. Its protein product is CASSIAGKGEAQYF. Variable domain in full (rest from reference TRBV19 and TRBJ2-5): DGGITQSPKYLFRKEGQNVTLSCEQNLNHDAMYWYRQDPGQGLRLIYYSQIVNDFQKGDIAEGYSVSREKKESFPLTVTSAQKNPTAFYLCASSIAGKGEAQYFGPGTRLLVL.

The rearrangement joins TRBV29-1 to TRBJ1-2, with 9 bases identical to TRBD1. J was trimmed by 7 bases and V by 6 bases; bases with no gene match: 9. Germline V gene data show CDR1 as SQVTM and CDR2 as ANQGSEA. This CDR3 contains 13 residues. The CDR3 nucleotides are TGCAGCGTCGACCAAACAGGGGGCGGTGGCTACACCTTC. The encoded protein is CSVDQTGGGGYTF.

This clone came up a few times. The chain employs TRBV30 and TRBJ1-2; D call uncertain. The CDR3 length is 13 residues. Germline loops: CDR1 GTSNPN, CDR2 SVGIG (reference sequence). Trimming pared 0 bases from V and 2 bases from J, leaving 7 bases between. CDR3 residues: CAWSVRRNYGYTF. The CDR3, as DNA: TGTGCCTGGAGTGTACGGCGGAACTATGGCTACACCTTC. Filled out from reference TRBV30 and TRBJ1-2, the complete variable domain reads SQTIHQWPATLVQPVGSPLSLECTVEGTSNPNLYWYRQAAGRGLQLLFYSVGIGQISSEVPQNLSASRPQDRQFILSSKKLLLSDSGFYLCAWSVRRNYGYTFGSGTRLTVV.